One sample yielded the 26 T cell receptor beta chains listed below, sequenced in a study of T cells in pancreatic ductal adenocarcinoma. No neoadjuvant therapy was given to the selected pancreatic ductal adenocarcinoma patients before their surgery. Sequencing used immunoSEQ multiplex PCR; TCRdb keeps in-frame clones, though not all of them. Among about 16,000 clones listed, 91% were seen once. The source material was PBMCs. Receptors were obtained from a human donor with pancreatic ductal adenocarcinoma.

The chain couples TRBV4-3 to TRBJ1-2, with 7 bases matching TRBD1. J lost 1 base, V lost 0 bases, and 5 bases had no gene match. Germline V gives CDR1 LGHNA, CDR2 YSLEER. This CDR3 is 16 amino acids long. CDR3 in DNA: TGCGCCAGCAGCCAAGATCCCCAGGGGGGTAACTATGGCTACACCTTC. Amino acid sequence: CASSQDPQGGNYGYTF.

The rearrangement uses TRBV28 and TRBJ2-2; 7 bases align to TRBD1. The germline V gene has CDR1 MDHEN and CDR2 SYDVKM. The CDR3 spans 18 residues. With V trimmed by 6 bases and J by 0 bases, 13 bases remained unmatched. For the CDR3, the DNA is TGTGCCAGCAGCCCTCCCAGGGGGACATACCCGAACACCGGGGAGCTGTTTTTT. Its translation is CASSPPRGTYPNTGELFF.

This clone occurred once. This chain uses TRBV19 with TRBJ1-5, with 12 nucleotides matching TRBD1. V shed 7 bases, J shed 7 bases, and the junction held 11 bases outside the gene matches. Germline CDR1 reads LNHDA; CDR2 reads SQIVND (reference sequence). The CDR3 runs 16 residues. The CDR3 nucleotides read TGTGCCAGTATCCCGGGACAGGGGGCGCATCGCCAGCCCCAGCATTTT. As protein: CASIPGQGAHRQPQHF.

By share, this clone ranks as medium-sized. The V and J genes are TRBV4-3 and TRBJ2-7; 12 bases are shared with TRBD1. V shed 4 bases, J shed 5 bases, and the junction held 6 bases outside the gene matches. CDR3 length: 15 amino acids. The germline V gene encodes CDR1 LGHNA and CDR2 YSLEER. The CDR3 DNA follows: TGCGCCAGCAGCCCCCGGGGACAGGGGGCGGACGAGCAGTACTTC. Residues: CASSPRGQGADEQYF.

This chain connects TRBV19 to TRBJ1-2; TRBD1 aligns across 9 bases. Germline CDR1 reads LNHDA; CDR2 reads SQIVND (reference sequence). The CDR3 length is 15 residues. V was pared by 3 bases and J by 8 bases, with 10 bases of the junction left unmatched. The CDR3 loop is CASSIRGQGRMGYTF. In DNA form, the CDR3 reads TGTGCCAGTAGTATCAGGGGACAGGGTCGAATGGGCTACACCTTC.

The gene calls are TRBV11-2 and TRBJ2-7, with TRBD1 matching 10 bases. This CDR3 has 16 residues. The germline V gene has CDR1 SGHAT and CDR2 FQNNGV. V lost 6 bases and J lost 4; bases outside the gene matches: 12. The CDR3 DNA is TGTGCCAGCAGTCCCCCCCCCGGGACAGGGGTGTACGAGCAGTACTTC. This gives the protein CASSPPPGTGVYEQYF.

The chain is built from TRBV6-6 and TRBJ2-5, with D tentatively TRBD2 (5 bases). Per the germline V gene, CDR1 is MNHNY and CDR2 is SVGAGI (reference sequence). V was trimmed by 6 bases and J by 2 bases, leaving 16 bases between them. This CDR3 spans 15 amino acids. The CDR3 DNA follows: TGTGCCAGCAGCCGCCCCCAACGGGATCAAGAGACCCAGTACTTC. Amino acid sequence: CASSRPQRDQETQYF.

V is TRBV30 and J is TRBJ1-3; possible D gene TRBD1, 6 bases. V lost 0 bases and J 14 bases, leaving 11 bases between the germline ends. CDR1 and CDR2 from the germline V gene are GTSNPN and SVGIG (reference sequence). This CDR3 region has 11 residues. CDR3 in amino acids: CAWSVQGSLYF. As DNA, the CDR3 is TGTGCCTGGAGTGTACAGGGTTCCTTATATTTT.

This chain uses TRBV5-1 with TRBJ2-2; TRBD2 agrees at 7 bases. The germline V gene encodes CDR1 SGHRS and CDR2 YFSETQ. Trimming at V came to 6 bases and at J to 2 bases, leaving 7 bases not matched to a gene. The CDR3 extends over 15 amino acids. The CDR3 loop reads CASTTGGVNTGELFF. The CDR3 bases are TGCGCCAGCACCACTGGGGGGGTTAACACCGGGGAGCTGTTTTTT.

The chain carries TRBV13 and TRBJ2-5; 9 nucleotides line up with TRBD1. With 5 bases clipped from V and 5 bases from J, the junction kept 9 bases outside the gene matches. This CDR3 contains 15 residues. The germline V gene encodes CDR1 PRHDT and CDR2 FYEKMQ (reference sequence). The CDR3 region is CASSPGWGTGETQYF. CDR3 coding DNA: TGTGCCAGCAGCCCTGGGTGGGGGACAGGGGAGACCCAGTACTTC.

The rearrangement links TRBV5-6 to TRBJ1-2, with TRBD1 matching over 11 bases. This CDR3 comprises 15 residues. Germline trimming cut 2 bases from V and 2 bases from J; bases unmatched to any gene: 2. CDR1 is SGHDT, CDR2 YYEEEE, per germline. The CDR3 nucleotides are TGTGCCAGCAGCTTTTGGGACAGGGGGAACTATGGCTACACCTTC. It yields the protein CASSFWDRGNYGYTF.

The CDR3 nucleotides read TGTGCCAGCAGCTTAGTCGGAAAGGGCAATCAGCCCCAGCATTTT. Amino acid sequence: CASSLVGKGNQPQHF. The chain links TRBV11-2 to TRBJ1-5; D gene uncertain. V gave up 1 base and J gave up 2 bases, with 9 bases separating them. The CDR3 runs to 15 residues. From germline, CDR1 is SGHAT and CDR2 FQNNGV.

This rearrangement joins TRBV13 to TRBJ1-1; TRBD1 agrees at 7 bases. Germline V gives CDR1 PRHDT, CDR2 FYEKMQ (reference sequence). The V and J ends lost 5 bases and 1 base, in that order; junction bases with no gene match: 4. This CDR3 spans 14 amino acids. CDR3 sequence: CASSDREWNTEAFF. The DNA for the CDR3 is TGTGCCAGCAGCGACAGGGAATGGAACACTGAAGCTTTCTTT.

The rearrangement joins TRBV5-8 to TRBJ2-4; TRBD2 might be the D (6 bases). The CDR3 consists of 15 residues. CDR1 is SGHTS, CDR2 YDEGEE, per germline. Trimming took off 0 bases at V and 6 bases at J, with 13 bases between the two ends. The CDR3 spells CASSLDRGTSNIQYF. DNA of the CDR3: TGTGCCAGCAGCTTGGATCGGGGGACGTCAAACATTCAGTACTTC. Full variable domain (rest looked up from reference TRBV5-8 and TRBJ2-4): EAGVTQSPTHLIKTRGQQATLRCSPISGHTSVYWYQQALGLGLQFLLWYDEGEERNRGNFPPRFSGRQFPNYSSELNVNALELEDSALYLCASSLDRGTSNIQYFGAGTRLSVL.

The V gene is TRBV5-8, the J gene TRBJ2-5, with 9 bases lining up with TRBD1. Germline CDR1 reads SGHTS; CDR2 reads YDEGEE. V lost 0 bases to trimming and J lost 1 base; unmatched junction nucleotides: 4. This CDR3 comprises 16 residues. For the CDR3, the DNA is TGTGCCAGCAGCTTGGGAGACAGGGGGTTCCAAGAGACCCAGTACTTC. Its protein product is CASSLGDRGFQETQYF.

The V call is TRBV11-2, the J call TRBJ2-1; no definite D call. Deletions cut 0 bases from V and 7 bases from J, with 7 bases between. The CDR3 loop spans 13 amino acids. The V gene's germline CDR1 is SGHAT and CDR2 FQNNGV. CDR3 nucleotides: TGTGCCAGCAGCTTAGACGGGTGGAATGAGCAGTTCTTC. Translating gives CASSLDGWNEQFF.

This chain joins TRBV28 and TRBJ1-4, with D hard to call. Germline CDR1 is MDHEN and CDR2 is SYDVKM. V was shortened by 3 bases and J by 7 bases, with 6 bases between the two germline ends. CDR3 length: 12 residues. This CDR3 is CASSFGIEKLFF. The CDR3, as DNA: TGTGCCAGCAGTTTTGGGATTGAAAAACTGTTTTTT.

The chain couples TRBV28 to TRBJ1-5; 9 bases are a match to TRBD1. V shed 4 bases and J 1 base; nucleotides not matched to a gene: 8. The germline V gene has CDR1 MDHEN and CDR2 SYDVKM. This CDR3 is built from 17 residues. The CDR3 DNA reads as TGTGCCAGCAGTTCCGGGACAGGGCTGAGGAGCAATCAGCCCCAGCATTTT. Its translation: CASSSGTGLRSNQPQHF.

The genes are TRBV2 and TRBJ1-6; TRBD1 matches at 11 bases. Germline lookup yields CDR1 SNHLY and CDR2 FYNNEI. The CDR3 has 17 amino acids. J gave up 2 bases and V 7 bases, and 7 bases lay outside the gene matches. CDR3 amino acids: CASITGQGVTYNSPLHF. The CDR3 DNA follows: TGTGCCAGCATCACGGGACAGGGGGTCACCTATAATTCACCCCTCCACTTT.

The J gene is TRBJ2-6, the V gene TRBV2; 12 nucleotides agree with TRBD1. The CDR3 loop spans 17 amino acids. Germline V lookup: CDR1 SNHLY, CDR2 FYNNEI. V was clipped by 5 bases and J by 2 bases; unmatched bases: 4. CDR3 in amino acids: CASSPGQGAPGANVLTF. The CDR3 coding sequence is TGTGCCAGCAGTCCGGGACAGGGGGCCCCTGGGGCCAACGTCCTGACTTTC.

The chain employs TRBV9 and TRBJ1-1, with 11 bases identical to TRBD1. The CDR3 loop spans 15 amino acids. CDR1 SGDLS and CDR2 YYNGEE come from the germline V gene. V was clipped by 2 bases and J by 6 bases; unmatched bases: 6. CDR3 bases: TGTGCCAGCAGCGTTTCGGGACAGGGGGGAGCTGAAGCTTTCTTT. Its translation: CASSVSGQGGAEAFF.

In this sample, this clone turned up once. The chain joins TRBV6-1 to TRBJ2-7; 10 bases match TRBD1. The CDR3 length is 14 residues. V was pared by 4 bases and J by 7 bases, with 7 bases of the junction left unmatched. CDR1 is MNHNS and CDR2 is SASEGT in the germline V gene. CDR3 in amino acids: CASSADRGSGEQYF. The CDR3 DNA is TGTGCCAGCAGTGCGGACAGGGGGTCGGGGGAGCAGTACTTC.

This clone is deemed large. This chain links TRBV6-1 with TRBJ1-2; 7 nucleotides match TRBD1. The CDR3 runs 17 residues. Germline CDR1 reads MNHNS; CDR2 reads SASEGT. The V and J ends lost 4 bases and 3 bases, in that order; junction bases with no gene match: 14. The chain's CDR3 is CASSATTGLEGDYGYTF. The CDR3 region has the DNA TGTGCCAGCAGTGCAACGACAGGGTTAGAGGGTGACTATGGCTACACCTTC.

The rearrangement links TRBV6-1 to TRBJ2-1; TRBD2 matches at 12 bases. CDR1 and CDR2 from the germline V gene are MNHNS and SASEGT. This CDR3 has 19 amino acids. The V segment lost 3 bases and the J segment 0 bases; nucleotides outside the gene matches: 9. As DNA, the CDR3 is TGTGCCAGCAGTGAGGGACTAGCGGGTCCTTCTAGCTCCTACAATGAGCAGTTCTTC. It translates to CASSEGLAGPSSSYNEQFF.

This chain links TRBV19 with TRBJ2-1; D unresolved. Germline loops: CDR1 LNHDA, CDR2 SQIVND (reference sequence). The CDR3 has 15 amino acids. Trimming removed 3 bases at V and 0 bases at J, with 9 bases between. The CDR3 loop reads CASSMKESSYNEQFF. DNA for the CDR3: TGTGCCAGTAGTATGAAGGAGAGCTCCTACAATGAGCAGTTCTTC.

This clone was seen once. V and J are TRBV27 and TRBJ2-1; 13 bases agree with TRBD2. Germline-derived CDR1 and CDR2 are MNHEY and SMNVEV (reference sequence). The CDR3 totals 17 residues. Trimming removed 6 bases from V and 0 bases from J; junction bases left unmatched: 5. CDR3 sequence: CASRKLAGGSSYNEQFF. The CDR3 DNA sequence: TGTGCCAGCAGGAAACTAGCGGGGGGGAGCTCCTACAATGAGCAGTTCTTC.